These T cell receptor beta chains were read from a single sample in a study of T cell responses to AZD1222 COVID-19 vaccine. Libraries were prepared by immunoSEQ multiplex PCR; TCRdb keeps only in-frame clonotypes and omits some of them. The sample contains around 84,000 clones, around 90% of which appear only once. The specimen comprised peripheral blood, sampled on day 0 of AZD1222 vaccination. Source of these receptors: an adult in good health. The CDR3 runs from the conserved cysteine through the conserved F or W. D genes are given only for firm matches. Size is stated for part of the rows, as once, few or many counts, or as a class when the clone is expanded.

D gene,CDR3 length,clone size,V gene,J gene,CDR3 DNA,CDR3 protein
NA,18,few,TRBV7-2,TRBJ1-3,TGTGCCAGCAGCTTATTGCCTCGGCAGGCGAGCTCTGGAAACACCATATATTTT,CASSLLPRQASSGNTIYF
NA,13,NA,TRBV28,TRBJ2-1,TGTGCCAGCAGTTTGCAGGGGATGGATGAGCAGTTCTTC,CASSLQGMDEQFF
NA,14,NA,TRBV7-9,TRBJ1-3,TGTGCCAGCAGCTTAGCCAGGATCGGAAACACCATATATTTT,CASSLARIGNTIYF
TRBD2,15,NA,TRBV7-2,TRBJ2-3,TGTGCCAGCAGCTCCTTCCTAGCGGGACCAGATACGCAGTATTTT,CASSSFLAGPDTQYF
TRBD1,15,NA,TRBV6-5,TRBJ1-2,TGTGCCAGCAGTTACCTCCGGGCAGGGGGCTATGGCTACACCTTC,CASSYLRAGGYGYTF
NA,13,NA,TRBV10-2,TRBJ2-7,TGCGCCAGCAGTACTGGACTGCCCTACGAGCAGTACTTC,CASSTGLPYEQYF
NA,15,few,TRBV7-9,TRBJ2-1,TGTGCCAGCAGCCCAGAAGGGTCCTCCTACAATGAGCAGTTCTTC,CASSPEGSSYNEQFF
NA,15,NA,TRBV27,TRBJ1-6,TGTGCCAGCAAGCCCACCCAGGGATCTCGTTCACCCCTCCACTTT,CASKPTQGSRSPLHF
TRBD1,13,NA,TRBV7-2,TRBJ2-7,TGTGCCAGCAGCTTAGTAAGGGGGCAAGAGCAGTACTTC,CASSLVRGQEQYF
NA,14,NA,TRBV7-9,TRBJ1-5,TGTGCCAGCAGCTTAGGAGGGAACAGTCAGCCCCAGCATTTT,CASSLGGNSQPQHF
TRBD1,15,NA,TRBV18,TRBJ2-7,TGTGCCAGCTCACCACAAGGGACAGGGGCCTACGAGCAGTACTTC,CASSPQGTGAYEQYF
TRBD2,17,few,TRBV28,TRBJ2-3,TGTGCCAGCAGCCAGATCGGACTAGCCTCTAGCACAGATACGCAGTATTTT,CASSQIGLASSTDTQYF
TRBD2,19,NA,TRBV6-4,TRBJ2-3,TGTGCCAGCAGTGACTCTGGGACTAGCGGGAGGCCCAGCACAGATACGCAGTATTTT,CASSDSGTSGRPSTDTQYF
NA,14,NA,TRBV7-3,TRBJ2-1,TGTGCCAGCAGCTTATTTGGCCGATACAATGAGCAGTTCTTC,CASSLFGRYNEQFF
NA,11,NA,TRBV12-3/TRBV12-4,TRBJ2-3,TGTGCCAGCAGTAGCACAGATACGCAGTATTTT,CASSSTDTQYF
TRBD1,14,NA,TRBV28,TRBJ1-1,TGTGCCAGCAGTCCCTCCTCGACAGGGGGCAAAGCTTTCTTT,CASSPSSTGGKAFF
NA,12,once,TRBV12-3/TRBV12-4,TRBJ1-4,TGTGCCAGCAGGAGTGGAGGCGAAAAACTGTTTTTT,CASRSGGEKLFF